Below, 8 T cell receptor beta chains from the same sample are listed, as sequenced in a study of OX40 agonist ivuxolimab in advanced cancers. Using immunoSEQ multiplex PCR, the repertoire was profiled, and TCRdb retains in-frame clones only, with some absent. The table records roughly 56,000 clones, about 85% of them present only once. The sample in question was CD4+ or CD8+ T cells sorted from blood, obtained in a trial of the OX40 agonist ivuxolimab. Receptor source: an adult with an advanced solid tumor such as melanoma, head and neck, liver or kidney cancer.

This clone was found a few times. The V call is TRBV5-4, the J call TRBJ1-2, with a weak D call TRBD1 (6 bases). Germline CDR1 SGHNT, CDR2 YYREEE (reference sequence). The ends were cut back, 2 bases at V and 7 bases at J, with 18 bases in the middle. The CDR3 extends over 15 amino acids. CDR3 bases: TGTGCCAGCAGCTTAGTGGGGGGCCGGATTGGTGGCTACACCTTC. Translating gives CASSLVGGRIGGYTF.

The CDR3 coding sequence is TGTGCCAGCAGCCCAACCCGCCTAGTCATAGTTCGCTACAATGAGCAGTTCTTC. Amino acid sequence: CASSPTRLVIVRYNEQFF. The J gene is TRBJ2-1, the V gene TRBV7-3; D gene unclear. Germline CDR1 SGHTA, CDR2 FQGTGA. The CDR3 consists of 18 residues. With 5 bases removed from V and 3 bases from J, the gap between germline ends came to 23 bases.

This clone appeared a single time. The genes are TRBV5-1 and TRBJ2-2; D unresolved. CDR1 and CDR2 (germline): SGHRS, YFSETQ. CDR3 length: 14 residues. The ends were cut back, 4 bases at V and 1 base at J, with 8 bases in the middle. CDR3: CASSILGNTGELFF. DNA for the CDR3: TGCGCCAGCAGCATTCTAGGGAACACCGGGGAGCTGTTTTTT. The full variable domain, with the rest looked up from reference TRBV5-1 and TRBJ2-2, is KAGVTQTPRYLIKTRGQQVTLSCSPISGHRSVSWYQQTPGQGLQFLFEYFSETQRNKGNFPGRFSGRQFSNSRSEMNVSTLELGDSALYLCASSILGNTGELFFGEGSRLTVL.

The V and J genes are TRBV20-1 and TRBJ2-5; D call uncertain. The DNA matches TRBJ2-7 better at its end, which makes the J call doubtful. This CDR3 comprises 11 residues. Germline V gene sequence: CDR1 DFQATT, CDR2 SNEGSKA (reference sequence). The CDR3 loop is CSARYDYEQYF. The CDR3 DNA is TGCAGTGCTAGGTACGACTACGAGCAGTACTTC.

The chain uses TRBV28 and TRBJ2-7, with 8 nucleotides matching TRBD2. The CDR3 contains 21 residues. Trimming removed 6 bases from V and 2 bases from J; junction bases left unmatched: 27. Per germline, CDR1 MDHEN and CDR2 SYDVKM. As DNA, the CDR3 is TGTGCCAGCAGGACCCGCTCGTCCGACCCTCTCAAGCGGGAGTGGACCTACGAGCAGTACTTC. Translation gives CASRTRSSDPLKREWTYEQYF.

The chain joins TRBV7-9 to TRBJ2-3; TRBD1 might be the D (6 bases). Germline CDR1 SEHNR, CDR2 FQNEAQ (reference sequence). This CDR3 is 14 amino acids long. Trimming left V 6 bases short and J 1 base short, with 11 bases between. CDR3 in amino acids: CASSRDTGTDTQYF. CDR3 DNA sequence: TGTGCCAGCAGTCGGGACACCGGCACAGATACGCAGTATTTT.

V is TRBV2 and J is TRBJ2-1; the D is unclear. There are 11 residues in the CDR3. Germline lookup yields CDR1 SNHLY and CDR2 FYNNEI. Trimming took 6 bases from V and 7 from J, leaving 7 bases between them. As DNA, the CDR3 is TGTGCCAGCAGAAGCATGAATGAGCAGTTCTTC. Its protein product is CASRSMNEQFF.

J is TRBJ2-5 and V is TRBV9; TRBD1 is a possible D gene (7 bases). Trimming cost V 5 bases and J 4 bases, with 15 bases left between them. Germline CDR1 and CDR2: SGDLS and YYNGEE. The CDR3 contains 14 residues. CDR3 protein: CASSSEGARETQYF. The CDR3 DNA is TGTGCCAGCAGTTCGGAGGGGGCGAGAGAGACCCAGTACTTC. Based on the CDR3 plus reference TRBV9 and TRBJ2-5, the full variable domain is DSGVTQTPKHLITATGQRVTLRCSPRSGDLSVYWYQQSLDQGLQFLIQYYNGEERAKGNILERFSAQQFPDLHSELNLSSLELGDSALYFCASSSEGARETQYFGPGTRLLVL.